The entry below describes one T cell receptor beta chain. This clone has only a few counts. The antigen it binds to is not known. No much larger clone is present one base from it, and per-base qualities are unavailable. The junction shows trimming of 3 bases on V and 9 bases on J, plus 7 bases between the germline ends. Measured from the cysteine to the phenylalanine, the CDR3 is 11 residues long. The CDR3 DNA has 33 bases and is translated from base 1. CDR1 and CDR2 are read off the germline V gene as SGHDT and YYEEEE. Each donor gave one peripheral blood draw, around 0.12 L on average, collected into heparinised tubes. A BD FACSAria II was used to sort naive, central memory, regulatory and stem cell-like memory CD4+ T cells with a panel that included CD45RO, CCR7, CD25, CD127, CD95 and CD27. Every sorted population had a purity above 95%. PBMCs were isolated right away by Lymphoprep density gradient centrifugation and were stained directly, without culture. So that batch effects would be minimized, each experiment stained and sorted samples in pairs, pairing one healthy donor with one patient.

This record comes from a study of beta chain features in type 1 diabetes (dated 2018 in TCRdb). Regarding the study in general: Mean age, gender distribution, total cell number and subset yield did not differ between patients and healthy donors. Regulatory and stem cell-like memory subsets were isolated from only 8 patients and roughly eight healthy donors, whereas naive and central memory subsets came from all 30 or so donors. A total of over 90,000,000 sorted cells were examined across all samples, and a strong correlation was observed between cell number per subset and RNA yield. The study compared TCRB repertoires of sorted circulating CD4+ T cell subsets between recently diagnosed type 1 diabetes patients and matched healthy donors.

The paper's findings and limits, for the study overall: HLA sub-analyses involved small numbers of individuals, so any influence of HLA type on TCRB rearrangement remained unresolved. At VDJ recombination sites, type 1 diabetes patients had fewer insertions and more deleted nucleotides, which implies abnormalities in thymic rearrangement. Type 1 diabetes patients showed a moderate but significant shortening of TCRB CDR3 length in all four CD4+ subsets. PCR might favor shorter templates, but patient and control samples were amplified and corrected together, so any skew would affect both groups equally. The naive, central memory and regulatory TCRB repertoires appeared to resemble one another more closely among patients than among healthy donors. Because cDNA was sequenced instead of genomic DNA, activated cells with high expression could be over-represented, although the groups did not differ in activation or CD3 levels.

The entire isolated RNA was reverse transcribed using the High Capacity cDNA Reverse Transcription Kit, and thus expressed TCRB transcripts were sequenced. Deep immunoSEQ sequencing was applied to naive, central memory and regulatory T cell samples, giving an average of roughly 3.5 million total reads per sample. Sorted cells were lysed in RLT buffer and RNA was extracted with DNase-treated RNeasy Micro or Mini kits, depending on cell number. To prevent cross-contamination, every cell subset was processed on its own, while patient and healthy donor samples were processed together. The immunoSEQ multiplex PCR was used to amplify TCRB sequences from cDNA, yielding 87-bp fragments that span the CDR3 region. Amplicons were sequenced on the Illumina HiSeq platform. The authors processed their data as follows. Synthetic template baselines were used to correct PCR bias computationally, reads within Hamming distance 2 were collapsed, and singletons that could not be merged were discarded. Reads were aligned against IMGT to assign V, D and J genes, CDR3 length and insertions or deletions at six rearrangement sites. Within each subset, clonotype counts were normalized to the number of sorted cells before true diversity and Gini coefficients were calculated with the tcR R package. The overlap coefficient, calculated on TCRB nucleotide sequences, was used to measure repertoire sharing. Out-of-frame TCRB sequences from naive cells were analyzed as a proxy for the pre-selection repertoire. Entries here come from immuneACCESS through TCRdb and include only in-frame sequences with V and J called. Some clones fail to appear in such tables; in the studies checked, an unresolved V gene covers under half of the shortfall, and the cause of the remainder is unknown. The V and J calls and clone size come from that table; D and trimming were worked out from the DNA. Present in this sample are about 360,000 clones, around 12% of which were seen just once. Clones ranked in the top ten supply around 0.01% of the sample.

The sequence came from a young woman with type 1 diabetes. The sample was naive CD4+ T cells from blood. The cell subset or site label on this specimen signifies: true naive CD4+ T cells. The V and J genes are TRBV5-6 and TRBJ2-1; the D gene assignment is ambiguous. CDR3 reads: CASSSVVEQFF. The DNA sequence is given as TGTGCCAGCAGCTCAGTTGTTGAGCAGTTCTTC.